This T cell receptor (beta chain) originates from a study of blood T cell repertoires in COVID-19. At the level of the study: Samples representing acute and convalescent COVID-19 were sourced from the United States, Italy and Spain. Sample material is recorded as cDNA or gDNA derived from T cells, B-cell-depleted T cells, or PBMCs.

Original methodology: By means of reference gene primer amplification, nucleated cell counts were estimated. Here immunoSEQ multiplex PCR was the method, and the copy in TCRdb shows in-frame clones only, minus some. V, J and clone size derive from that table, while D and trimming were established from the DNA sequence. The top ten clones hold approximately 7.9% of a sample with roughly 300,000 clones, almost 85% of them seen once. Sample: peripheral blood. The receptor was derived from a human donor in a cohort sampled during active COVID-19.

CDR3 loop: CASSPLGTDHTSHEQYF. In nucleotides, the CDR3 is TGCGCCAGCAGCCCTTTAGGGACAGATCATACGTCCCACGAGCAGTACTTC. The chain has TRBV5-1 and TRBJ2-7, with 7 bases matching TRBD1. This CDR3 contains 17 residues. The germline gives CDR1 SGHRS, CDR2 YFSETQ. V was clipped by 4 bases and J by 5 bases; unmatched bases: 18.